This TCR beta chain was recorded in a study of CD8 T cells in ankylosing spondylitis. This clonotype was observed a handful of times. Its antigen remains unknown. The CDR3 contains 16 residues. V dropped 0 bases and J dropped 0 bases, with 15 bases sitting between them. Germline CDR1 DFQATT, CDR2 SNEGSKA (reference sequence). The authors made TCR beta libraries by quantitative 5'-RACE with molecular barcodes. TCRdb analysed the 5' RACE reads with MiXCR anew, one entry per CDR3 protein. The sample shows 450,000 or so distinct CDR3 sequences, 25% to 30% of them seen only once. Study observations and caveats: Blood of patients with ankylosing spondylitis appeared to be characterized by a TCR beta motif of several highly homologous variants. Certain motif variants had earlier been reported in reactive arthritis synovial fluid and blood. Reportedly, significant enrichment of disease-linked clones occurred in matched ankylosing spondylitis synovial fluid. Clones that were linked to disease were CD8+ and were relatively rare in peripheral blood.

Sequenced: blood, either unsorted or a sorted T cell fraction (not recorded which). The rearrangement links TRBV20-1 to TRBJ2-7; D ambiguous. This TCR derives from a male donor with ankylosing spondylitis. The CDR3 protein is CSARDLPTEVSYEQYF. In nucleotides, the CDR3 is TGCAGTGCTAGAGATCTGCCAACCGAGGTCTCCTACGAGCAGTACTTC.